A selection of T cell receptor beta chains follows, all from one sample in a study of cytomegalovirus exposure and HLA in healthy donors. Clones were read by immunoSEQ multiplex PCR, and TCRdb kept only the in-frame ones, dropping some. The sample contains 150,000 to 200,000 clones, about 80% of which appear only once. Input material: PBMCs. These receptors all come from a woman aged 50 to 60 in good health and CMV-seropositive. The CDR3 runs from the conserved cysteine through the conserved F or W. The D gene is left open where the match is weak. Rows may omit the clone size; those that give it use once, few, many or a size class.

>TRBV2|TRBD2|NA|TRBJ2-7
CASSGLAGIEQYF
TGTGCCAGCAGTGGGCTAGCGGGAATCGAGCAGTACTTC
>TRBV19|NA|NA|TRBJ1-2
CASSWTVYGYTF
TGTGCCAGTAGCTGGACTGTCTATGGCTACACCTTC
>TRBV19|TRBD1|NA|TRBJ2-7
CASSRTGAYEQYF
TGTGCCAGTAGCAGGACAGGAGCCTACGAGCAGTACTTC
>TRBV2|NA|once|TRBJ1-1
CASSAGRAYMNTEAFF
TGTGCCAGCAGTGCAGGCAGGGCCTACATGAACACTGAAGCTTTCTTT
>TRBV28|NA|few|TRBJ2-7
CASRPQGYEQYF
TGTGCCAGCAGACCCCAGGGCTACGAGCAGTACTTC
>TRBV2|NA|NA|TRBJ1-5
CASRSGRGNQPQHF
TGTGCCAGCAGGTCCGGACGGGGGAATCAGCCCCAGCATTTT
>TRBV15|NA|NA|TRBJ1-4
CATSRESQGGKEKLFF
TGTGCCACCAGCAGAGAATCCCAGGGCGGGAAAGAAAAACTGTTTTTT
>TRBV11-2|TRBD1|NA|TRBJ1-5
CASSLGTGGQPQHF
TGTGCCAGCAGCTTAGGGACAGGGGGTCAGCCCCAGCATTTT
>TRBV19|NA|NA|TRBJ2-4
CASSIDPRQGRGGWGKNIQYF
TGTGCCAGTAGTATAGATCCGCGACAGGGAAGGGGAGGATGGGGCAAAAACATTCAGTACTTC
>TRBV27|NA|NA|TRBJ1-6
CASSLYQGNSPLHF
TGTGCCAGCAGTTTGTATCAGGGTAATTCACCCCTCCACTTT
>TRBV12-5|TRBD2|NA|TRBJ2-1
CASGLDGGNNEQFF
TGTGCTAGTGGTTTAGACGGGGGGAACAATGAGCAGTTCTTC
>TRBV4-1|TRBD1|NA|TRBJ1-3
CASSQEDRRAGNTIYF
TGCGCCAGCAGCCAAGAGGACAGGAGAGCCGGAAACACCATATATTTT
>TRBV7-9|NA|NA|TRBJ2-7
CASSLAPGNEQYF
TGTGCCAGCAGCTTAGCGCCAGGGAACGAGCAGTACTTC
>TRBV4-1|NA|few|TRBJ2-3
CASSQDHSTDTQYF
TGCGCCAGCAGCCAAGATCATTCCACAGATACGCAGTATTTT
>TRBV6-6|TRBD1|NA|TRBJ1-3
CASSDRTGSGNTIYF
TGTGCCAGCAGTGACCGGACAGGGTCTGGAAACACCATATATTTT
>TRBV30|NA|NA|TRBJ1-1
CAWSELVNTEAFF
TGTGCCTGGAGCGAACTGGTGAACACTGAAGCTTTCTTT
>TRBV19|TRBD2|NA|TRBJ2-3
CASSRLAGAGTDTQYF
TGTGCCAGTAGCCGATTAGCGGGAGCAGGCACAGATACGCAGTATTTT
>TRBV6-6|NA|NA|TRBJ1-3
CASSYSSTGSGNTIYF
TGTGCCAGCAGTTACTCGAGTACAGGGTCTGGAAACACCATATATTTT
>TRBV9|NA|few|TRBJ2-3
CASSVEPGVHTDTQYF
TGTGCCAGCAGCGTAGAGCCGGGGGTACACACAGATACGCAGTATTTT
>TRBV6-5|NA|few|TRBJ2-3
CASSYSPGRTDTQYF
TGTGCCAGCAGTTACTCCCCCGGTCGTACAGATACGCAGTATTTT
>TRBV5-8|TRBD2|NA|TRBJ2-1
CASASLGTSGNHEQFF
TGTGCCAGCGCGTCTCTCGGGACTAGCGGGAACCATGAGCAGTTCTTC
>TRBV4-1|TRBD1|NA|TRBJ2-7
CASSQDLGRTGGDEQYF
TGCGCCAGCAGCCAAGACTTAGGGCGGACAGGGGGCGACGAGCAGTACTTC
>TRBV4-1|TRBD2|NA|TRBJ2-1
CASSQVTGTSEDQFF
TGCGCCAGCAGCCAAGTTACCGGGACTAGCGAAGATCAGTTCTTC
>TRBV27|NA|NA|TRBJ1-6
CASSTSYSGTSFYNSPLHF
TGTGCCAGCAGTACCTCCTACTCCGGGACAAGTTTTTATAATTCACCCCTCCACTTT